A single sample gave rise to the 29 T cell receptor beta chains below, sequenced in a study of CD8+ T cells in alopecia areata. RNA extraction was followed by reverse transcription into cDNA, which acted as the sequencing template. The table came from immunoSEQ multiplex PCR; TCRdb's copy has only in-frame clones and leaves some out. The sample has just over 150,000 clones, more than 45% seen once; the top ten hold around 19%. This sample comprised CD8+ T cells sorted from blood, obtained at week 0. These receptors came from a human donor with alopecia areata.

This clone turned up a few times. The chain carries TRBV30 and TRBJ1-1; no reliable D call. The length of the CDR3 is 14 residues. V dropped 0 bases and J dropped 6 bases, with 14 bases sitting between them. Looked up from germline, CDR1 is GTSNPN and CDR2 is SVGIG (reference sequence). CDR3 bases: TGTGCCTGGAGTGTAGGCGTAACTAACGCTGAAGCTTTCTTT. It encodes CAWSVGVTNAEAFF.

This chain links TRBV2 with TRBJ1-6; D unresolved. The germline V gene encodes CDR1 SNHLY and CDR2 FYNNEI. The CDR3 is 15 amino acids. Trimming removed 8 bases from V and 2 bases from J, with 13 bases in between. The DNA for the CDR3 is TGTGCCAGCGAGGAAGACGGAACCTATAATTCACCCCTCCACTTT. This translates into CASEEDGTYNSPLHF.

The J gene is TRBJ1-6, the V gene TRBV4-3; the D is unclear. The germline gives CDR1 LGHNA, CDR2 YSLEER. V was trimmed by 0 bases and J by 10 bases, leaving 13 bases between them. This CDR3 contains 15 residues. The CDR3 sequence is CASSQDSGSGSPLHF. The CDR3 bases are TGCGCCAGCAGCCAAGATTCGGGCAGCGGATCACCCCTCCACTTT.

The chain is built from TRBV7-8 and TRBJ1-5; possible D gene TRBD1, 6 bases. The CDR3 extends over 20 amino acids. CDR1 is SGHVS and CDR2 is FQNEAQ in the germline V gene. V lost 5 bases, J lost 2 bases, and 28 bases lay in between. CDR3: CASSPYPPVQGSLGNQPQHF. The CDR3 bases are TGTGCCAGCAGCCCCTACCCTCCTGTACAGGGATCCTTGGGCAATCAGCCCCAGCATTTT.

The chain carries TRBV13 and TRBJ1-1; unclear D gene. Germline V gene data show CDR1 as PRHDT and CDR2 as FYEKMQ (reference sequence). Trimming pared 1 base from V and 1 base from J, leaving 4 bases between. This CDR3 contains 13 residues. The CDR3 sequence is CASSLVKNTEAFF. CDR3 coding DNA: TGTGCCAGCAGCTTAGTCAAGAACACTGAAGCTTTCTTT.

This clone was seen just once. The rearrangement uses TRBV30 and TRBJ1-6, with D unclear. The CDR3 is 14 residues long. The germline V and J ends were trimmed by 1 base and 7 bases, with 11 bases remaining between them. Germline assignment: CDR1 GTSNPN and CDR2 SVGIG (reference sequence). CDR3 in DNA: TGTGCCTGGAGTGAGGACGGAAAAAATTCACCCCTCCACTTT. Translating gives CAWSEDGKNSPLHF.

This sequence joins TRBV6-1 and TRBJ2-1, with D tentatively TRBD1 (5 bases). Germline CDR1 MNHNS, CDR2 SASEGT. The CDR3 runs 12 residues. V dropped 6 bases and J dropped 8 bases, with 11 bases sitting between them. CDR3 DNA sequence: TGTGCCAGCAGCGTAACAGGTGATGAGCAGTTCTTC. Protein: CASSVTGDEQFF.

The chain has TRBV4-3 and TRBJ1-1; 7 nucleotides line up with TRBD1. Losses at the gene ends were 2 bases for V and 0 bases for J; bases not matched to a gene: 6. This CDR3 comprises 16 residues. Germline values: CDR1 LGHNA, CDR2 YSLEER. For the CDR3, the DNA is TGCGCCAGCAGCCAACATGACAGGGCTTTGAACACTGAAGCTTTCTTT. It yields the protein CASSQHDRALNTEAFF.

V and J are TRBV11-2 and TRBJ1-1; a possible D gene is TRBD1 (6 bases). This CDR3 is 12 amino acids long. V was clipped by 5 bases and J by 7 bases, with 11 bases between them. Germline CDR1 and CDR2: SGHAT and FQNNGV. The CDR3 loop is CASSQGQIEAFF. The CDR3 DNA reads TGTGCCAGCAGCCAAGGACAGATTGAAGCTTTCTTT.

J is TRBJ2-6 and V is TRBV6-1; D is ambiguous. CDR3 length equals 16 residues. The germline CDR1 and CDR2 sequences are MNHNS and SASEGT. Trimming took 2 bases from V and 0 from J, leaving 8 bases between them. The CDR3 DNA reads TGTGCCAGCAGTGAACCCGAAAACTCTGGGGCCAACGTCCTGACTTTC. Translated: CASSEPENSGANVLTF.

The table lists this clone with a count of one. The chain joins TRBV9 to TRBJ2-1; D unclear. The CDR3 is 17 amino acids. V dropped 1 base and J dropped 0 bases, with 14 bases sitting between them. The germline V gene encodes CDR1 SGDLS and CDR2 YYNGEE. DNA for the CDR3: TGTGCCAGCAGCGTACACTCTAGGTATAGCTCCTACAATGAGCAGTTCTTC. It is translated as CASSVHSRYSSYNEQFF.

Remarks on this clone: Other DNA sequences from this sample encode an identical CDR3 as well. This sequence joins TRBV6-5 and TRBJ1-1, with D unclear. Germline-derived CDR1 and CDR2 are MNHEY and SVGAGI. Trimming took 0 bases from V and 1 from J, leaving 6 bases between them. The CDR3 extends over 14 amino acids. For the CDR3, the DNA is TGTGCCAGCAGTTACTCAGAGGGGAACACTGAAGCTTTCTTT. It codes for CASSYSEGNTEAFF.

The chain is built from TRBV30 and TRBJ2-3; D is perhaps TRBD2 (6 bases). V lost 3 bases and J 4 bases, leaving 17 bases between the germline ends. The CDR3 spans 15 residues. The germline CDR1 and CDR2 sequences are GTSNPN and SVGIG (reference sequence). CDR3 loop: CAWSPLGGSADTQYF. CDR3 DNA: TGTGCCTGGAGCCCCCTCGGGGGTTCAGCAGATACGCAGTATTTT. The variable domain in full, with the rest retrieved from reference TRBV30 and TRBJ2-3, is SQTIHQWPATLVQPVGSPLSLECTVEGTSNPNLYWYRQAAGRGLQLLFYSVGIGQISSEVPQNLSASRPQDRQFILSSKKLLLSDSGFYLCAWSPLGGSADTQYFGPGTRLTVL.

The CDR3 DNA follows: TGTGCCATCGGGATGGGGACAGCGAACACTGAAGCTTTCTTT. Translated: CAIGMGTANTEAFF. The V call is TRBV19, the J call TRBJ1-1; 7 nucleotides match TRBD1. V was clipped by 10 bases and J by 1 base; unmatched bases: 9. The germline CDR1 and CDR2 sequences are LNHDA and SQIVND (reference sequence). The length of the CDR3 is 14 residues.

The sample holds one count of this clone. The chain recombines TRBV5-1 with TRBJ2-7, with D maybe TRBD1 (5 bases). CDR1 and CDR2 (germline): SGHRS, YFSETQ. V lost 0 bases and J 0 bases, leaving 10 bases between the germline ends. This CDR3 has 15 residues. The CDR3 DNA is TGCGCCAGCAGCTTGGCCCTAGGGGCCTCCTACGAGCAGTACTTC. Amino acids: CASSLALGASYEQYF.

This chain joins TRBV5-1 and TRBJ1-1; possible D gene TRBD1, 6 bases. V lost 4 bases and J lost 6, with 13 bases in between. The germline gives CDR1 SGHRS, CDR2 YFSETQ. The CDR3 extends over 13 amino acids. The CDR3 DNA follows: TGCGCCAGCAGCCTCAGGGGAGTCGCTGAAGCTTTCTTT. Protein product: CASSLRGVAEAFF. Full variable domain (missing parts from reference TRBV5-1 and TRBJ1-1): KAGVTQTPRYLIKTRGQQVTLSCSPISGHRSVSWYQQTPGQGLQFLFEYFSETQRNKGNFPGRFSGRQFSNSRSEMNVSTLELGDSALYLCASSLRGVAEAFFGQGTRLTVV.

The gene calls are TRBV27 and TRBJ2-2; 8 bases match TRBD1. V lost 5 bases and J lost 13; bases outside the gene matches: 6. Germline CDR1 reads MNHEY; CDR2 reads SMNVEV (reference sequence). CDR3 size: 12 residues. The CDR3 here is CASSRQGFGLFF. CDR3 coding DNA: TGTGCCAGCAGTAGACAGGGGTTTGGGCTGTTTTTT.

This chain uses TRBV7-8 with TRBJ2-7, with D possibly called TRBD1 or TRBD2 (5 bases each). Germline CDR1 and CDR2: SGHVS and FQNEAQ. V dropped 1 base and J dropped 4 bases, with 14 bases sitting between them. CDR3 length: 15 amino acids. CDR3 sequence: CASSLDTGAQYEQYF. As DNA, the CDR3 is TGTGCCAGCAGCTTAGACACCGGGGCCCAATACGAGCAGTACTTC.

The chain has TRBV28 and TRBJ1-1; D remains unclear. Trimming left V 3 bases short and J 2 bases short, with 13 bases between. The CDR3 is 15 residues long. Germline V CDR1 and CDR2: MDHEN, SYDVKM. In DNA form, the CDR3 reads TGTGCCAGCAGTTTCCCGCGGGAGGTTAACACTGAAGCTTTCTTT. Protein sequence: CASSFPREVNTEAFF.

The chain is built from TRBV7-8 and TRBJ2-7; 9 nucleotides match TRBD1. The CDR3 has 16 residues. Unmatched junction bases numbered 12, after V lost 4 bases and J lost 5 bases. From germline, CDR1 is SGHVS and CDR2 FQNEAQ. CDR3 coding DNA: TGTGCCAGCAGCTCAGGAACCGGGACAGGGTTTCACGAGCAGTACTTC. Translated, it gives CASSSGTGTGFHEQYF.

The sample holds a few counts of this clone. The chain carries TRBV5-1 and TRBJ2-2, with 7 bases lining up with TRBD1. Unmatched junction bases numbered 8, after V lost 4 bases and J lost 2 bases. The germline V gene encodes CDR1 SGHRS and CDR2 YFSETQ. The CDR3 is made up of 16 amino acids. This chain's CDR3 is CASSVSGQTNTGELFF. CDR3 coding DNA: TGCGCCAGCAGCGTATCGGGACAGACTAACACCGGGGAGCTGTTTTTT.

The J gene is TRBJ2-1, the V gene TRBV5-6; D perhaps matches TRBD1 (6 bases). Trimming left V 0 bases short and J 3 bases short, with 10 bases between. Germline loops: CDR1 SGHDT, CDR2 YYEEEE. The CDR3 is made up of 15 amino acids. Written as DNA, the CDR3 is TGTGCCAGCAGCTTGGCTGGGACAAACTACAATGAGCAGTTCTTC. It specifies CASSLAGTNYNEQFF.

The chain carries TRBV7-8 and TRBJ2-7; no firm D call. The CDR3 sequence is 10 residues long. The V end lost 5 bases, the J end lost 7 bases, and 6 bases lay between the germline ends. Germline CDR1 is SGHVS and CDR2 is FQNEAQ. CDR3 bases: TGTGCCAGCAGCAACGGGGAGCAGTACTTC. It translates to CASSNGEQYF.

This clone showed up just a few times. J is TRBJ2-7 and V is TRBV5-1; the match to TRBD2 covers 11 bases. The CDR3 has 15 residues. J was trimmed by 5 bases and V by 4 bases; bases with no gene match: 8. CDR1 and CDR2 from the germline V gene are SGHRS and YFSETQ. CDR3 DNA: TGCGCCAGCAGCGTCACTAGCGGGGGCAGCGACGAGCAGTACTTC. Protein: CASSVTSGGSDEQYF.

V gene TRBV7-2 combines with J gene TRBJ1-3; D is possibly TRBD1 (6 bases). CDR3 length equals 16 residues. V was trimmed by 5 bases and J by 2 bases, leaving 16 bases between them. Germline V gives CDR1 SGHTA, CDR2 FQGNSA. DNA for the CDR3: TGTGCCAGCAGCCCCTCTTTAGAGGGGGCTGGAAACACCATATATTTT. This encodes CASSPSLEGAGNTIYF. Complete variable domain (other parts from reference TRBV7-2 and TRBJ1-3): GAGVSQSPSNKVTEKGKDVELRCDPISGHTALYWYRQSLGQGLEFLIYFQGNSAPDKSGLPSDRFSAERTGGSVSTLTIQRTQQEDSAVYLCASSPSLEGAGNTIYFGEGSWLTVV.

V gene TRBV10-3 combines with J gene TRBJ2-3; D possibly corresponds to TRBD1 (5 bases). Germline V gene sequence: CDR1 ENHRY, CDR2 SYGVKD. The CDR3 runs 13 residues. V lost 4 bases to trimming and J lost 5 bases, with 10 bases between them. The CDR3, as DNA: TGTGCCATCAGTGCCTACGACAGAGATACGCAGTATTTT. Translating it yields CAISAYDRDTQYF.

This clone was seen only a few times. The V call is TRBV2, the J call TRBJ2-2; D ambiguous. Germline CDR1 SNHLY, CDR2 FYNNEI. This CDR3 contains 14 residues. The V and J ends lost 8 bases and 0 bases respectively, with 10 bases between them. The CDR3: CASLGASNTGELFF. The CDR3 DNA reads as TGTGCCAGCTTAGGCGCATCGAACACCGGGGAGCTGTTTTTT.

This clone was observed a few times. This sequence joins TRBV5-6 and TRBJ1-2; 8 positions match TRBD1. The trim removed 1 base at V and 8 bases at J, leaving 7 bases unmatched. Germline values: CDR1 SGHDT, CDR2 YYEEEE. This CDR3 has 14 residues. The CDR3 loop is CASSLNQGARGYTF. Written as DNA, the CDR3 is TGTGCCAGCAGCTTGAACCAGGGGGCGCGCGGCTACACCTTC. The variable domain in full, with the rest retrieved from reference TRBV5-6 and TRBJ1-2, is DAGVTQSPTHLIKTRGQQVTLRCSPKSGHDTVSWYQQALGQGPQFIFQYYEEEERQRGNFPDRFSGHQFPNYSSELNVNALLLGDSALYLCASSLNQGARGYTFGSGTRLTVV.

In this sample, this clone turned up a few times. Within the sample, other DNA sequences also encode this same CDR3. The rearrangement uses TRBV29-1 and TRBJ2-7; the D is unclear. V dropped 3 bases and J dropped 0 bases, with 3 bases sitting between them. Per germline, CDR1 SQVTM and CDR2 ANQGSEA. The CDR3 runs to 11 residues. This chain's CDR3 is CSVEISYEQYF. The CDR3 nucleotides are TGCAGCGTTGAGATCTCCTACGAGCAGTACTTC.